Presented here are 16 T cell receptor beta chains from one specimen sequenced in a study of identical twins. TCRdb ran MiXCR on the 5' RACE reads and lists one entry per CDR3 protein. The sample yields roughly 250,000 distinct CDR3 sequences, roughly an eighth seen once. Sequencing input: memory (CD45RO+) T cells sorted from blood. Source of these receptors: a woman between 18 and 29 years old in good health.

This clonotype has a handful of counts. The rearrangement links TRBV10-3 to TRBJ1-2, with unresolved D. Germline-derived CDR1 and CDR2 are ENHRY and SYGVKD. Trimming stripped 2 bases from V and 4 bases from J, with 11 bases between. The CDR3 consists of 14 residues. As DNA, the CDR3 is TGTGCCATCAGTGAGGTGCAGACAAGCTATGGCTACACCTTC. This codes for CAISEVQTSYGYTF.

This sequence joins TRBV9 and TRBJ1-2; no clear D. Looked up from germline, CDR1 is SGDLS and CDR2 is YYNGEE. V was trimmed by 0 bases and J by 13 bases, leaving 10 bases between them. This CDR3 comprises 11 residues. The CDR3 here is CASSVGSRATF. Written as DNA, the CDR3 is TGTGCCAGCAGCGTAGGGTCCCGCGCCACCTTC.

The sample holds a few counts of this clonotype. The chain combines TRBV2 with TRBJ1-2, with no clear D. Trimming removed 4 bases from V and 4 bases from J, with 10 bases in between. The CDR3 is made up of 13 amino acids. Germline CDR1 SNHLY, CDR2 FYNNEI. CDR3: CASSGYPPYGYTF. Written as DNA, the CDR3 is TGTGCCAGCAGTGGGTACCCCCCCTATGGCTACACCTTC.

This sequence joins TRBV20-1 and TRBJ2-7; 7 bases are shared with TRBD2. J lost 5 bases, V lost 5 bases, and 15 bases had no gene match. The CDR3 is 15 residues long. From germline, CDR1 is DFQATT and CDR2 SNEGSKA (reference sequence). CDR3 coding DNA: TGCAGTGCTTGGTTGGGGAGGGCCGGTCTCGACGAGCAGTACTTC. It is translated as CSAWLGRAGLDEQYF.

This chain's CDR3 is CASRLAGLETQYF. CDR3 bases: TGTGCCAGCAGGCTAGCGGGACTCGAGACCCAGTACTTC. The chain combines TRBV2 with TRBJ2-5; 9 positions match TRBD2. After removal of 6 bases from V and 5 bases from J, the junction contained 4 bases not matched to a gene. Germline lookup yields CDR1 SNHLY and CDR2 FYNNEI. The CDR3 is 13 amino acids.

This clonotype was counted between two and nine times. V is TRBV14 and J is TRBJ1-2; no reliable D call. Between the trimmed V and J ends, which lost 1 base and 2 bases, there was a span of 8 bases. CDR3 length: 14 amino acids. Germline V gene lookup returns CDR1 SGHDN and CDR2 FVKESK. CDR3 protein: CASSQGIRNYGYTF. CDR3 DNA: TGTGCCAGCAGCCAAGGAATCAGGAACTATGGCTACACCTTC.

This clonotype showed up many times. The rearrangement uses TRBV19 and TRBJ1-1; no clear D. CDR1 and CDR2 from the germline V gene are LNHDA and SQIVND (reference sequence). The CDR3 consists of 11 residues. V lost 9 bases to trimming and J lost 5 bases, with 10 bases between them. CDR3 nucleotides: TGTGCCAGCCTGGGGAGTACTGAAGCTTTCTTT. Translating it yields CASLGSTEAFF. The variable domain in full, with the rest retrieved from reference TRBV19 and TRBJ1-1, is DGGITQSPKYLFRKEGQNVTLSCEQNLNHDAMYWYRQDPGQGLRLIYYSQIVNDFQKGDIAEGYSVSREKKESFPLTVTSAQKNPTAFYLCASLGSTEAFFGQGTRLTVV.

The chain uses TRBV12-3 or TRBV12-4 and TRBJ2-3, with 14 nucleotides matching TRBD2. There are 15 residues in the CDR3. V shed 2 bases, J shed 9 bases, and the junction held 4 bases outside the gene matches. The CDR3 DNA reads TGTGCCAGCAGTTTACATCGGACTAGCGGGGGGACGCAGTATTTT. Translated: CASSLHRTSGGTQYF.

The V call is TRBV5-4, the J call TRBJ2-7; 10 nucleotides line up with TRBD1. Trimming removed 4 bases from V and 3 bases from J; junction bases left unmatched: 7. Per germline, CDR1 SGHNT and CDR2 YYREEE (reference sequence). The CDR3 runs to 15 residues. CDR3 sequence: CASSGGWTGGYEQYF. CDR3 sequence (DNA): TGTGCCAGCAGCGGGGGCTGGACAGGGGGCTACGAGCAGTACTTC.

The V and J genes are TRBV9 and TRBJ1-4, with unresolved D. The V gene lost 0 bases and the J gene lost 10 bases, with 7 bases spanning the gap. CDR3 length equals 12 residues. Germline CDR1 reads SGDLS; CDR2 reads YYNGEE. Written as DNA, the CDR3 is TGTGCCAGCAGCGTAGAGAGAGGAAAACTGTTTTTT. Translation gives CASSVERGKLFF. Full variable domain (remainder filled in from reference TRBV9 and TRBJ1-4): DSGVTQTPKHLITATGQRVTLRCSPRSGDLSVYWYQQSLDQGLQFLIQYYNGEERAKGNILERFSAQQFPDLHSELNLSSLELGDSALYFCASSVERGKLFFGSGTQLSVL.

The J gene is TRBJ2-1, the V gene TRBV7-6; 9 bases are shared with TRBD2. The germline CDR1 and CDR2 sequences are SGHVS and FNYEAQ. V shed 0 bases and J 9 bases; nucleotides not matched to a gene: 9. The CDR3 extends over 16 amino acids. The CDR3 sequence: CASSLAGGQTSGEQFF. CDR3 coding DNA: TGTGCCAGCAGCTTAGCGGGAGGGCAGACTAGCGGTGAGCAGTTCTTC.

This clonotype was recorded many times. This chain uses TRBV20-1 with TRBJ2-5; D ambiguous. Germline lookup yields CDR1 DFQATT and CDR2 SNEGSKA (reference sequence). V lost 5 bases and J 0 bases, leaving 13 bases between the germline ends. The CDR3 runs 14 residues. CDR3 sequence reads: CSAPQMMYQETQYF. CDR3 DNA: TGCAGTGCTCCACAGATGATGTACCAAGAGACCCAGTACTTC.

The chain uses TRBV3-1 and TRBJ2-7, with D unresolved. This CDR3 contains 13 residues. Germline V CDR1 and CDR2: LGHDT, YNNKEL (reference sequence). V was trimmed by 4 bases and J by 5 bases, leaving 12 bases between them. CDR3 sequence (DNA): TGTGCCAGCAGCCTCAGATTGGCAGACGAGCAGTACTTC. Translation: CASSLRLADEQYF.

This clonotype was counted ten times or more. V usage is TRBV10-3 and J usage is TRBJ2-3; D is possibly TRBD2 (6 bases). Per germline, CDR1 ENHRY and CDR2 SYGVKD. V was clipped by 2 bases and J by 4 bases, with 13 bases between them. This CDR3 spans 15 amino acids. The chain's CDR3 is CAISEGSGHSDTQYF. CDR3 DNA sequence: TGTGCCATCAGTGAGGGTAGCGGCCACTCAGATACGCAGTATTTT.

The chain combines TRBV5-1 with TRBJ2-2, with 8 positions matching TRBD1. V was pared by 2 bases and J by 5 bases, with 5 bases of the junction left unmatched. The CDR3 is 15 residues long. CDR1 and CDR2 (germline): SGHRS, YFSETQ. The CDR3 DNA is TGCGCCAGCAGCTTCGGGACAGGCCTAACCGGGGAGCTGTTTTTT. Residues: CASSFGTGLTGELFF.

This clonotype was seen a few times. The chain joins TRBV3-1 to TRBJ1-6; 7 bases align to TRBD1. This CDR3 comprises 14 residues. The germline V gene encodes CDR1 LGHDT and CDR2 YNNKEL (reference sequence). Unmatched junction bases numbered 4, after V lost 5 bases and J lost 6 bases. Written as DNA, the CDR3 is TGTGCCAGCAGCAACAGGGGAGGTAATTCACCCCTCCACTTT. The encoded protein is CASSNRGGNSPLHF.